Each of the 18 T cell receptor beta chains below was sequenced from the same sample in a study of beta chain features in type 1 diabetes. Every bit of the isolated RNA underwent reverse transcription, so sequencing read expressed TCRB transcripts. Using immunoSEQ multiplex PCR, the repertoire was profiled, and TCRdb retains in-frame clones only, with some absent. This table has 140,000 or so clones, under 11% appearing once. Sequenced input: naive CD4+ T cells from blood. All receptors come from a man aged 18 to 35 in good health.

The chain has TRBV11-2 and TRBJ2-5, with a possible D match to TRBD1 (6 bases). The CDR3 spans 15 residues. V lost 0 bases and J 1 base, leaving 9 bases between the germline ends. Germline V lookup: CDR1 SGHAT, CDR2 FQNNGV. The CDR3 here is CASSLDRGPQETQYF. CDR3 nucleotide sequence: TGTGCCAGCAGCTTAGACAGGGGACCCCAAGAGACCCAGTACTTC. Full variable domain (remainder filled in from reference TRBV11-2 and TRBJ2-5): EAGVAQSPRYKIIEKRQSVAFWCNPISGHATLYWYQQILGQGPKLLIQFQNNGVVDDSQLPKDRFSAERLKGVDSTLKIQPAKLEDSAVYLCASSLDRGPQETQYFGPGTRLLVL.

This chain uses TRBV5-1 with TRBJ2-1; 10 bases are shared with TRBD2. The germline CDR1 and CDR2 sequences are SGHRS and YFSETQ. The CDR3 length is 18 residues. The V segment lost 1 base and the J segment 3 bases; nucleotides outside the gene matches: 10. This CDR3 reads CASSLPNNSGGLYNEQFF. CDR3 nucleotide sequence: TGCGCCAGCAGCTTGCCGAACAATAGCGGGGGGCTCTACAATGAGCAGTTCTTC. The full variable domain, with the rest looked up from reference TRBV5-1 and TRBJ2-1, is KAGVTQTPRYLIKTRGQQVTLSCSPISGHRSVSWYQQTPGQGLQFLFEYFSETQRNKGNFPGRFSGRQFSNSRSEMNVSTLELGDSALYLCASSLPNNSGGLYNEQFFGPGTRLTVL.

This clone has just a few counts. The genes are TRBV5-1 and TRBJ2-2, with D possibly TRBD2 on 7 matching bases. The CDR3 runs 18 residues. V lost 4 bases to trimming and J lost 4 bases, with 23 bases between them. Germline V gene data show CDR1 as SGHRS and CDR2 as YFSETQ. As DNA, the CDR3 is TGCGCCAGCAGCCACAAGTGGCCGGGGGGCCCTGGCACCGGGGAGCTGTTTTTT. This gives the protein CASSHKWPGGPGTGELFF.

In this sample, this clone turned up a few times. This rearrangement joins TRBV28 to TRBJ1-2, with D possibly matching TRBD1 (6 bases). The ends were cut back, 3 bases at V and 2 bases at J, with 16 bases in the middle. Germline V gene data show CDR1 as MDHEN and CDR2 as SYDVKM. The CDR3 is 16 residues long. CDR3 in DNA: TGTGCCAGCAGTTTCTCTCCCGGGACAAAAAACTATGGCTACACCTTC. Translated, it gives CASSFSPGTKNYGYTF.

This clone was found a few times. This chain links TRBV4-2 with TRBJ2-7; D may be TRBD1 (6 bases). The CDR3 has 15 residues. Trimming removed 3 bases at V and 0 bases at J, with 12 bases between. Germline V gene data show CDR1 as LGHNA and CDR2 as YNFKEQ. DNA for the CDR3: TGTGCCAGCAGCCACCAACAGGGTAGCTCCTACGAGCAGTACTTC. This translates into CASSHQQGSSYEQYF.

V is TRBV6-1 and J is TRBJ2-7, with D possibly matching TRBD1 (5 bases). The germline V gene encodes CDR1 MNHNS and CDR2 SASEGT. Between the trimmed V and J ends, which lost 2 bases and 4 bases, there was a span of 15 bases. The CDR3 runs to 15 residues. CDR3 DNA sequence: TGTGCCAGCAGTGAACTTCGCCAGGGTCCGTACGAGCAGTACTTC. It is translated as CASSELRQGPYEQYF.

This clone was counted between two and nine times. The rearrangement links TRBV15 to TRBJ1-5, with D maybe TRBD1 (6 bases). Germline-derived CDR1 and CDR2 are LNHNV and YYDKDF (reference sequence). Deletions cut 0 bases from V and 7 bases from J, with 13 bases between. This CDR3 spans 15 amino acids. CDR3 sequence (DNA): TGTGCCACCAGCAGAGATCCGGGGGGCAGGCAGCCCCAGCATTTT. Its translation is CATSRDPGGRQPQHF.

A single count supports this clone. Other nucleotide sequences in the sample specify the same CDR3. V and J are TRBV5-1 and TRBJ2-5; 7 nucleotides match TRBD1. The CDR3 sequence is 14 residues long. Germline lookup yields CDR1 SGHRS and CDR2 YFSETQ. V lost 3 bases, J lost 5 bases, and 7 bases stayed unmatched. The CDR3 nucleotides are TGCGCCAGCAGCTCCACAGGGGTAGGGGAGACCCAGTACTTC. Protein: CASSSTGVGETQYF.

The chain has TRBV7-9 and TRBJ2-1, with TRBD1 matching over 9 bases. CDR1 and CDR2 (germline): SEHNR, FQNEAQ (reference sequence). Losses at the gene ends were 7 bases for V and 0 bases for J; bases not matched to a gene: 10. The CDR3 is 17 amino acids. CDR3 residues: CASTDRGRRSSYNEQFF. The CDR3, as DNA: TGTGCCAGCACCGACAGGGGGAGAAGAAGCTCCTACAATGAGCAGTTCTTC.

In nucleotides, the CDR3 is TGTGCCAGCAGCCCCCCATCCCGGGACTGGATTAATTCACCCCTCCACTTT. This sequence encodes CASSPPSRDWINSPLHF. V gene TRBV9 combines with J gene TRBJ1-6, with D tentatively TRBD1 (5 bases). Trimming pared 4 bases from V and 6 bases from J, leaving 20 bases between. Germline V gene lookup returns CDR1 SGDLS and CDR2 YYNGEE. The CDR3 consists of 17 residues. Complete variable domain (other parts from reference TRBV9 and TRBJ1-6): DSGVTQTPKHLITATGQRVTLRCSPRSGDLSVYWYQQSLDQGLQFLIQYYNGEERAKGNILERFSAQQFPDLHSELNLSSLELGDSALYFCASSPPSRDWINSPLHFGNGTRLTVT.

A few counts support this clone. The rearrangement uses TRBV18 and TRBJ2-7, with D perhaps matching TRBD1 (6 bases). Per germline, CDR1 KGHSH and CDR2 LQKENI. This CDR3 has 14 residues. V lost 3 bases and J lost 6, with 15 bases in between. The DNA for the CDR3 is TGTGCCAGCTCACCGGCGCAGGGGTTGCTCGAGCAGTACTTC. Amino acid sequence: CASSPAQGLLEQYF.

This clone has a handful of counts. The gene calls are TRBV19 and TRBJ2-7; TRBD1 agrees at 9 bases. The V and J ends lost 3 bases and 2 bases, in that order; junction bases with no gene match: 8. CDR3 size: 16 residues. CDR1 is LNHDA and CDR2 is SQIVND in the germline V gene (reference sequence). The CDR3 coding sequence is TGTGCCAGTAGTATCGGTCCTCGGGACAGGGCCTACGAGCAGTACTTC. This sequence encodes CASSIGPRDRAYEQYF.

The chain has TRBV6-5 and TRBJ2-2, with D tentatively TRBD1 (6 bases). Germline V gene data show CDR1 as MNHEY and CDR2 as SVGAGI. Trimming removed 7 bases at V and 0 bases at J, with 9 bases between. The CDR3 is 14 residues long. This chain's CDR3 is CASKGGANTGELFF. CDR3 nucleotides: TGTGCCAGCAAAGGGGGAGCGAACACCGGGGAGCTGTTTTTT.

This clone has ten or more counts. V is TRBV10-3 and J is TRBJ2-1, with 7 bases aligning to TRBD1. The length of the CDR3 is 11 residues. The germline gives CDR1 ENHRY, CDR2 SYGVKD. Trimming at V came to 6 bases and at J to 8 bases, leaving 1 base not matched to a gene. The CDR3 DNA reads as TGTGCCATCAGCACAGGGGATGAGCAGTTCTTC. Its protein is CAISTGDEQFF.

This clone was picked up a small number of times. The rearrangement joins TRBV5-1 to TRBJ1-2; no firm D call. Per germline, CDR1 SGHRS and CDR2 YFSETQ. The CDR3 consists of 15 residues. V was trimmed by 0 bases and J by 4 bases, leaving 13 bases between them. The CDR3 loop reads CASSLGVSFSYGYTF. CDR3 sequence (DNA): TGCGCCAGCAGCTTGGGTGTCAGTTTCTCCTATGGCTACACCTTC.

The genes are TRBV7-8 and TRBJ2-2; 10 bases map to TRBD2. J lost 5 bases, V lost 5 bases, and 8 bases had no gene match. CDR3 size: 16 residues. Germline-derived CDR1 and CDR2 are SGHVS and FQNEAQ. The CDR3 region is CASSPRPSGGTGELFF. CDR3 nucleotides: TGTGCCAGCAGCCCCCGTCCTAGCGGGGGAACCGGGGAGCTGTTTTTT.

In DNA form, the CDR3 reads TGTGCCAGCAGTCCGAGGCATATCAATCAGCCCCAGCATTTT. Translating gives CASSPRHINQPQHF. J is TRBJ1-5 and V is TRBV28; D remains unclear. Looked up from germline, CDR1 is MDHEN and CDR2 is SYDVKM. Trimming shortened V by 5 bases and J by 3 bases, and 11 bases separated the two germline ends. The CDR3 totals 14 residues.

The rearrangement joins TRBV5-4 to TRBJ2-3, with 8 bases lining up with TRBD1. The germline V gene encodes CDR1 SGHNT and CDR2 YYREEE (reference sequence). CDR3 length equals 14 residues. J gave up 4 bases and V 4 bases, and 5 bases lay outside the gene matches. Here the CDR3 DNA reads TGTGCCAGCAGCCCATGGACAGGGCCAGATACGCAGTATTTT. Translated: CASSPWTGPDTQYF.